This entry is about one T cell receptor (beta chain). This clone was seen only a few times. Its antigen specificity is not known. The sample holds no much larger clone one base away, and base qualities are not on file. The library was built by means of the immunoSEQ multiplex PCR assay. For the multiplex PCR, a mixture combining 60 forward primers for TCR Vbeta segments and 13 reverse primers for TCR Jbeta segments was used. Amplification of the CDR3 region of rearranged TCR beta genes was performed with a multiplex PCR assay on genomic DNA. On the Illumina HiSeq System, the amplified TCR beta libraries were sequenced as 87-base-pair reads. As for the original processing: A later analysis tallied roughly 78 million unique TCR beta chains across the 666 repertoires, and 10 million to 11 million of those chains were shared by two or more donors. To remove PCR and sequencing errors, raw reads were error-corrected and collapsed into unique sequences using a nearest-neighbor algorithm that merged closely related sequences. CDR3 sequences were aligned to IMGT reference sequences to assign V, D and J gene segments. Each retained sequence needed at least a six-nucleotide match to both a V gene segment and a J gene segment. Rearrangements were called productive when the CDR3 lacked stop codons and stayed in frame with V and J; all others were non-productive. CDR3 was defined according to IMGT convention as the region running from the second conserved V-encoded cysteine to the conserved J-encoded phenylalanine. Sequences without an unambiguous match to a single V gene segment were excluded from the earlier analysis of a few hundred of the donors. An earlier analysis of 550 to 650 of the donors classified V segments as functional when productive rearrangements were above 56.7% and as segregating when the standard deviation between donors was above 5%. To diagnose cytomegalovirus status from the catalog of TCR beta chain sequences, a statistical classification framework was built. In a later analysis, TCR nucleotide sequences were compared against IMGT/GENE-DB human TR gene sequences so that V and J genes could be assigned. A later analysis assigned CDR3 sequences and most-parsimonious VDJ recombination scenarios with the TCRdist pipeline. A later analysis defined each TCR beta chain by its CDR3 amino acid sequence plus V-gene family, and excluded reads lacking a unique V-gene family. In a later analysis, some 600 highly shared, low-generation-probability nucleotide sequences were removed to address suspected cross-contamination and a sequencing artifact. For each public chain, a later analysis derived a clonal expansion index from normalized ranks of inferred template counts within each repertoire. Generation probabilities in a later analysis came from a VDJ recombination model fitted to out-of-frame rearrangements, and those results were checked against IGoR. A later analysis scored TCR-TCR, TCR-HLA and TCR-CMV co-occurrence with hypergeometric tests, applying a repertoire-size bias correction to TCR pairs. False discovery rates were estimated in a later analysis by permuting HLA or CMV assignments 20 times. In a later analysis, co-occurring TCRs were grouped using DBSCAN, and TCRdist sequence similarity was added for clustering within HLA-allele-positive subsets. Repertoires with fewer than 30,000 or more than 120,000 public chains were left out of co-occurrence clustering, as were four to six repertoires with anomalous nucleotide sharing. In its TCRdb copy, this immuneACCESS table keeps in-frame sequences only and misses some clones. Where compared with another copy, unresolved V genes explain less than half of these, and the others have no known cause. V and J calls and clone size are as listed in that table; D and trimming were resolved from the DNA. The sample table holds roughly 51,000 clones, of which around 85% were seen once. The ten largest account for 2% to 2.5% of the sample.

The data were taken from a study of cytomegalovirus exposure and HLA in healthy donors (dated by TCRdb to the late 2010s). With respect to the entire study: An earlier analysis of some 600 of the donors reported under 300 Gb of sequence data and around 120 million unique TCR beta sequences obtained from approximately 180 million T cells. An early release covering roughly 640 HLA-typed donors comprised about 310 gigabases of sequencing data and 85 million or so unique TCR sequences. The genetic ancestry cluster associated with self-reported Caucasian donors included around four fifths of the approximately 430 genotyped donors. The study was designed to test whether signatures of past pathogen exposure could be identified by cataloging public T cell receptors. The study profiled the T cell repertoires of 550 to 700 subjects by immunosequencing and related them to cytomegalovirus serostatus. Along with the roughly 670-subject first cohort, a separate validation cohort of over a hundred different subjects was used. To predict cytomegalovirus infection status, the study brought together high-throughput TCR immunosequencing, statistical association of individual TCRs with disease status, and machine learning. To study patterns of TCR occurrence, a later analysis re-analyzed previously published TCR beta repertoires from 550 to 800 donors and added high-resolution HLA genotyping. Rather than using new phenotypic data, the later analysis identified candidate immune exposures from TCR beta sequences and from how often those sequences occurred across donors. To decide whether each TCR beta V gene segment behaved as functional or pseudogenic, an earlier analysis of fewer than 750 of the donors relied on high-throughput TCR beta sequencing. Donor age, sex, ethnicity and CMV serostatus were compiled alongside the repertoire data. A later genetic analysis took genome-wide SNP genotypes for 398 of the 666 donors and used that subset as a discovery cohort. All discovery cohort repertoires had been generated using a single sequencing platform. HLA typing included class I and class II loci at four-digit resolution. The number of typed donors differed by locus: roughly 620-630 for A, B, C, DRB1 and DQB1; approximately 530 for DQA1; approximately 600 for DPA1; and around 490 for DPB1. Roughly 5 DR-DQ haplotypes were treated as single units for association and clustering because of strong linkage in the cohort. On average, approximately 250,000 unique TCR beta nucleotide sequences were sequenced per donor among some 420 genotyped donors of the cohort, with roughly 20% of those sequences being non-productive. On the study overall, not on this receptor specifically: A total of around 150 TCR beta chains were listed by the study as associated with cytomegalovirus. Compared with the roughly 720-donor mean, donors in an Asian-associated ancestry cluster had fewer N-insertions in productive TCRs, according to a later genetic analysis. While some public TCRs were present in many individuals, most TCR sequences turned up only very rarely across donors. When HLA alleles, especially DR and DQ, strongly co-occurred, TCR associations were difficult to assign to individual alleles. Because the 87-base-pair reads could not distinguish some IMGT-functional V segments, including TRBV6-2 and TRBV6-3, those segments were excluded. Only TCR beta chains were sequenced in this cohort, and the absence of alpha or paired-chain data limited detectable features. Several of the top co-occurrence clusters appeared to be linked to parvovirus B19, influenza, CMV and Epstein-Barr virus, according to a later analysis. In a later analysis, HLA-associated TCR beta chains showed more clonal expansion and lower generation probabilities than non-associated chains that were equally common. Because HLA typing was unavailable for some donors at each locus, only the typed subset was used in association tests. In a later analysis, the rate of TCR association differed among HLA loci, with DRB1 alleles having the most associated TCRs and HLA-C alleles having the fewest. An earlier analysis of 587 of the donors showed that most TCR beta V segments appeared in productive rearrangements either about 87% or about 30% of the time, which broadly matched IMGT annotations. In both the original and validation cohorts, the classifier was reported to diagnose cytomegalovirus status with high specificity and sensitivity. The authors suggested that the approach could potentially be generalized to other disease states and immunological phenotypes. Correlated functional status among segregating V segments might be attributable to linkage disequilibrium, but an unknown experimental factor could not be ruled out. Most CMV-associated TCR beta chains appeared to be HLA-restricted in a later analysis, and the HLA associations seemed to be driven largely by CMV exposure. A group of highly shared sequence variants was considered likely to be a technical artifact of the sequencing pipeline. Sequencing depth was assumed to be roughly uniform across donors in the presence/absence analyses, though that assumption may not hold. A further reported finding was that TCR beta sequences accurately predicted the HLA-A and HLA-B alleles for most subjects in the first cohort. In a later genetic analysis, a missense DCLRE1C variant was associated with V-gene and J-gene trimming of TCR beta chains, and the association was replicated in an independent cohort. Because counts were too low, approximately 15 rarely observed V segments, including chromosome 9 orphons, were excluded from the earlier analysis of 500 to 700 of the donors. In vitro tests confirmed that a few of the cytomegalovirus-associated TCR beta chains recognize cytomegalovirus antigens. At a false discovery rate of 0.05, a later analysis linked 15,000 to 20,000 TCR beta sequences to specific HLA alleles. CMV serostatus was the only immune exposure information available for the cohort.

Looking up the germline V gene yields CDR1 SNHLY and CDR2 FYNNEI. The junction shows trimming of 2 bases on V and 5 bases on J, plus 12 bases between the germline ends. The CDR3 sequence holds 14 residues, the cysteine and phenylalanine included. The entry retains the CDR3 DNA only, 42 bases that are in frame from base 1. The cohort comprised 670 or so healthy bone marrow donors. At the time of sampling, all cohort members were nominally healthy, though unrecorded immune exposures were likely present. The donor tested CMV seropositive, placing the donor among the approximately 290 seropositive members of the cohort. A peripheral blood sample was collected from each donor, and TCR beta sequencing was performed on peripheral blood mononuclear cells. Genomic DNA was extracted from the blood cell samples with the Qiagen DNeasy Blood Extraction Kit.

The receptor's source is a boy aged 10-17 years in good health and CMV-seropositive. The specimen was PBMCs. The sequence is built from TRBV2 and TRBJ1-1, and TRBD1 may be the D gene, going by 5 matching bases. The sequenced DNA is TGTGCCAGCAGTGAAAGGGGTAGCGGGACTGAAGCTTTCTTT. It translates as CASSERGSGTEAFF. With the portions outside the CDR3 filled from the reference TRBV2 and TRBJ1-1 genes, the complete variable region becomes EPEVTQTPSHQVTQMGQEVILRCVPISNHLYFYWYRQILGQKVEFLVSFYNNEISEKSEIFDDQFSVERPDGSNFTLKIRSTKLEDSAMYFCASSERGSGTEAFFGQGTRLTVV.